The T cell receptor (beta chain) described here comes from a study of cytomegalovirus exposure and HLA in healthy donors. The overall study: The same platform as the roughly 700 first-cohort repertoires was used for the 90 to 150 validation repertoires, a later analysis reported.

The approximately 120-subject validation cohort, separate from the roughly 670-subject first cohort, included the donors. The table came from immunoSEQ multiplex PCR; TCRdb's copy has only in-frame clones and leaves some out. The sample records some 67,000 clones, 94% being singletons. General study points: Cytomegalovirus status, reportedly, was diagnosed with high specificity and sensitivity by the classifier. It was confirmed in vitro that a few of the CMV-associated chains were specific for CMV antigens.

There are 14 residues in the CDR3. V was trimmed by 6 bases and J by 3 bases, leaving 13 bases between them. Germline CDR1 and CDR2: MNHEY and SVGAGI. With regard to this clone: What it binds is unknown.

The rearrangement links TRBV6-5 to TRBJ2-3; the D gene is possibly TRBD1 (6 bases). The sequenced sample was PBMCs. The sequence was collected from a woman younger than 30 in good health and CMV-seronegative. The DNA for the CDR3 is TGTGCCAGCAGGACAACAGGGATTACAGATACGCAGTATTTT. This encodes CASRTTGITDTQYF.